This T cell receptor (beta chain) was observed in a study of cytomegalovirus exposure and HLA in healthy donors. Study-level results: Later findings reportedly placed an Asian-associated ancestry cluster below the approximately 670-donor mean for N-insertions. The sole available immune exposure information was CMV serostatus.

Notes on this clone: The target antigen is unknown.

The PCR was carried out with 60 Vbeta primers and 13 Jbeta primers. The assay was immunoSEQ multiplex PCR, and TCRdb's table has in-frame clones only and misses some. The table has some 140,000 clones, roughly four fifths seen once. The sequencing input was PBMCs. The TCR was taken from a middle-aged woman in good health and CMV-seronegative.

The chain's CDR3 is CASRPNRMSTDTQYF. Here the CDR3 DNA reads TGCGCCAGCAGACCAAACAGGATGAGCACAGATACGCAGTATTTT. This chain links TRBV5-1 with TRBJ2-3, with a possible D match to TRBD1 (5 bases). The CDR3 is made up of 15 amino acids. V dropped 5 bases and J dropped 0 bases, with 13 bases sitting between them. Looked up from germline, CDR1 is SGHRS and CDR2 is YFSETQ.